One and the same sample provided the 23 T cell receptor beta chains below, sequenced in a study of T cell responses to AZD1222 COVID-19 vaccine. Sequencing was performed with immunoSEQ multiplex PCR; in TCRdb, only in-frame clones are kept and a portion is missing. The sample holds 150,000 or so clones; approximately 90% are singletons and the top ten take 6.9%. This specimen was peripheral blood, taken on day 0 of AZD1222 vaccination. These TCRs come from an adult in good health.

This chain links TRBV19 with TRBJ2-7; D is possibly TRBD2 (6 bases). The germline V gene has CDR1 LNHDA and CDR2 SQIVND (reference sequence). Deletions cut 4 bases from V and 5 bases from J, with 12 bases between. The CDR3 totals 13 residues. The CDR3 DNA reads TGTGCCAGTAGTACCGGGACTGGTGACGAGCAGTACTTC. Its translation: CASSTGTGDEQYF.

The CDR3 sequence: CASIISGGAADTQYF. The CDR3 DNA is TGTGCCAGCATCATTAGCGGGGGGGCTGCAGATACGCAGTATTTT. The chain is built from TRBV5-4 and TRBJ2-3; 11 positions agree with TRBD2. With V trimmed by 6 bases and J by 4 bases, 7 bases remained unmatched. This CDR3 spans 15 amino acids. Germline values: CDR1 SGHNT, CDR2 YYREEE (reference sequence).

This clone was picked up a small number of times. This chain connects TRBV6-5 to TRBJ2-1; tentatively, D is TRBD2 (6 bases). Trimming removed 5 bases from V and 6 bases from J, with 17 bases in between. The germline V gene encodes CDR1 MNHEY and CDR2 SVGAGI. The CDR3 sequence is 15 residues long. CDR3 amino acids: CASSPLAGPRNEQFF. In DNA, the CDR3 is TGTGCCAGCAGTCCTCTTGCGGGGCCCCGCAATGAGCAGTTCTTC.

As DNA, the CDR3 is TGTGCCAGCAGTCCCATGGGGATCGCCGGGGAGCTGTTTTTT. It yields the protein CASSPMGIAGELFF. The chain recombines TRBV27 with TRBJ2-2; D unclear. This CDR3 region has 14 residues. Trimming removed 5 bases from V and 6 bases from J, with 13 bases in between. The V gene's germline CDR1 is MNHEY and CDR2 SMNVEV (reference sequence).

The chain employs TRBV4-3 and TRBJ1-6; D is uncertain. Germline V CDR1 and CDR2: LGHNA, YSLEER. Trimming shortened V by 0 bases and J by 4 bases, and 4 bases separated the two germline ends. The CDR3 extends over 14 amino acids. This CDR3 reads CASSQDQYNSPLHF. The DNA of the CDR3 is TGCGCCAGCAGCCAAGATCAGTATAATTCACCCCTCCACTTT.

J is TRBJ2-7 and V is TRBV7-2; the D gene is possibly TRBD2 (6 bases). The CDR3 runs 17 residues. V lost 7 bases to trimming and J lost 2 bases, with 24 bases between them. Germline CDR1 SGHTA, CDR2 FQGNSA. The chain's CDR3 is CASNTGLLRPLTYEQYF. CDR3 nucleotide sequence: TGTGCCAGCAACACGGGACTTCTACGCCCCCTTACCTACGAGCAGTACTTC.

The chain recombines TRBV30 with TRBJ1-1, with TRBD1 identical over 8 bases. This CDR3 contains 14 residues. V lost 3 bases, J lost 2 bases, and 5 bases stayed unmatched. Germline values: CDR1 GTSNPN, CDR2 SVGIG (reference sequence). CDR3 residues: CAWSLDRGNTEAFF. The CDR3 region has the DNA TGTGCCTGGAGCCTAGACAGGGGTAACACTGAAGCTTTCTTT.

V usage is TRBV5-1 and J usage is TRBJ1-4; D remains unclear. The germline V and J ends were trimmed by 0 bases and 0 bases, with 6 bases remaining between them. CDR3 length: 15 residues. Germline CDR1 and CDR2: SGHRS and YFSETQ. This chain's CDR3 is CASSLETATNEKLFF. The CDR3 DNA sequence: TGCGCCAGCAGCTTGGAAACAGCAACTAATGAAAAACTGTTTTTT.

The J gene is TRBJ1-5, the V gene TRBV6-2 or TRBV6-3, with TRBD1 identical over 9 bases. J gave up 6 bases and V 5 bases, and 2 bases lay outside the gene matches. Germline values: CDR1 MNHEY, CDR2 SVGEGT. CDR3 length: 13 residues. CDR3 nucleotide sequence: TGTGCCAGCAGTCTACAGGGGGCTCAGCCCCAGCATTTT. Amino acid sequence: CASSLQGAQPQHF.

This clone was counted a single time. CDR3 DNA: TGCGCCAGCAGATATTCCGGGACAGGGGGCGGAAAACTGTTTTTT. It encodes CASRYSGTGGGKLFF. J is TRBJ1-4 and V is TRBV5-1; TRBD1 matches at 12 bases. This CDR3 is 15 amino acids long. V lost 5 bases, J lost 10 bases, and 9 bases stayed unmatched. CDR1 is SGHRS and CDR2 is YFSETQ in the germline V gene.

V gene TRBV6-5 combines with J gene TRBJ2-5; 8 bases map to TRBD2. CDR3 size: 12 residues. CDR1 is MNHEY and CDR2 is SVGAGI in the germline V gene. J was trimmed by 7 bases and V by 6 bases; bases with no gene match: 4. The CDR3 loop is CASSGRVATQYF. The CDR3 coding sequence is TGTGCCAGCAGCGGGAGGGTGGCGACCCAGTACTTC.

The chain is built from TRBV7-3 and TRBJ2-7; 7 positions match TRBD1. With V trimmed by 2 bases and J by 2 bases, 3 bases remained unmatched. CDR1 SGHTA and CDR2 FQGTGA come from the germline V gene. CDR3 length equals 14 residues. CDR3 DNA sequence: TGTGCCAGCAGCTTATTAGGGGGCCCCTACGAGCAGTACTTC. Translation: CASSLLGGPYEQYF.

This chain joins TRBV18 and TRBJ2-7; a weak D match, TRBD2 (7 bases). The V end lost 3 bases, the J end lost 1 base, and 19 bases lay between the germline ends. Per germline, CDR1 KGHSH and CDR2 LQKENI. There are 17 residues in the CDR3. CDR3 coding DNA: TGTGCCAGCTCACCCCTGGCTATTGCGGGGGCGTCCTACGAGCAGTACTTC. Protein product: CASSPLAIAGASYEQYF.

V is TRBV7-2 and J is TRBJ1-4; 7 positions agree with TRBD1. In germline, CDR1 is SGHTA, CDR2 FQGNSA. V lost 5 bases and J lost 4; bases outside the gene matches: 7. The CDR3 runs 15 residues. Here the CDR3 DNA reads TGTGCCAGCAGCCGCGGGACAGTCGTTAATGAAAAACTGTTTTTT. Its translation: CASSRGTVVNEKLFF.

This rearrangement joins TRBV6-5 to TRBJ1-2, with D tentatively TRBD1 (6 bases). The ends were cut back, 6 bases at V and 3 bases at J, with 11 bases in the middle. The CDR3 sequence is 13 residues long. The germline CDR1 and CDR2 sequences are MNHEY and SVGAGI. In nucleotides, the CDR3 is TGTGCCAGCAGCTCAGGGGAATACTATGGCTACACCTTC. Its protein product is CASSSGEYYGYTF.

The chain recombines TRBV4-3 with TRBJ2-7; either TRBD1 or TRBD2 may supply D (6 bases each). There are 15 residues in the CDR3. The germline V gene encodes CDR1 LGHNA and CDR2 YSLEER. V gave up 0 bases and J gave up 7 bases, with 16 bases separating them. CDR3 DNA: TGCGCCAGCAGCCAAGAGGTAGGGGGACTTGGTGAGCAGTACTTC. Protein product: CASSQEVGGLGEQYF.

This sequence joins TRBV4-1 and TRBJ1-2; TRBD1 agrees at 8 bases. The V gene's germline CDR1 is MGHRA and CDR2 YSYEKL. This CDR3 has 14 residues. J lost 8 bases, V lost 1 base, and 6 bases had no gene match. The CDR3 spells CASSQVRTGYGYTF. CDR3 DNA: TGCGCCAGCAGCCAAGTTAGGACAGGGTACGGCTACACCTTC.

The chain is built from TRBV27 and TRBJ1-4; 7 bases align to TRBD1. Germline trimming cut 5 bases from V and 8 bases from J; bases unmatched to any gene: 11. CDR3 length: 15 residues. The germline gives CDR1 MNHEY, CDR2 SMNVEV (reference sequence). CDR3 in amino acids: CASSETGNRYEKLFF. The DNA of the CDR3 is TGTGCCAGCAGTGAGACAGGGAATCGGTACGAAAAACTGTTTTTT.

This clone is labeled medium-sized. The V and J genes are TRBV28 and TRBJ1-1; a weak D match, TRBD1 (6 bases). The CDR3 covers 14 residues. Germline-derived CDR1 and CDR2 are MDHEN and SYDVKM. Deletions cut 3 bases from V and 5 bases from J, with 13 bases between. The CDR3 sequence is CASSFPTGWTEAFF. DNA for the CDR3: TGTGCCAGCAGTTTCCCGACAGGATGGACTGAAGCTTTCTTT.

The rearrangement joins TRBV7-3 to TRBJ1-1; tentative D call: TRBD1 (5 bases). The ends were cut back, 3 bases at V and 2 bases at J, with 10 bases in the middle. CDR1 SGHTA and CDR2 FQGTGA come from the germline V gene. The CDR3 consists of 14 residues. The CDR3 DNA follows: TGTGCCAGCAGCTTTTCAGGGATAAACACTGAAGCTTTCTTT. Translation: CASSFSGINTEAFF.

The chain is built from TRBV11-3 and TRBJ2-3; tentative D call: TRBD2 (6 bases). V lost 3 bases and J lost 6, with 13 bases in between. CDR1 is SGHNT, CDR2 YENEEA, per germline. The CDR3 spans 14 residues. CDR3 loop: CASSLAPLADTQYF. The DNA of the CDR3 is TGTGCCAGCAGCTTGGCCCCTCTAGCGGATACGCAGTATTTT.

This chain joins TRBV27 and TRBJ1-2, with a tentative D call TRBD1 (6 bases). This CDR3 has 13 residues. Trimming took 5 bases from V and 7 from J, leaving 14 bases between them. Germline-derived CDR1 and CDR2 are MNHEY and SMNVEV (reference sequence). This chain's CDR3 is CASSLDRSAGYTF. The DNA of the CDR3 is TGTGCCAGCAGTCTGGACAGATCGGCTGGCTACACCTTC.

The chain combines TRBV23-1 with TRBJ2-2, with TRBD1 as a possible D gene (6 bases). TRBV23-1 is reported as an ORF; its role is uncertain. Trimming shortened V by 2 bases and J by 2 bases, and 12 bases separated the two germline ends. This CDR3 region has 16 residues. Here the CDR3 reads CASSQHPDRNTGELFF. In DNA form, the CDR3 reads TGCGCCAGCAGTCAACACCCGGACAGAAACACCGGGGAGCTGTTTTTT.